Listed here is a single T cell receptor (beta chain). The antigen remains unidentified. The data were obtained in a study of vaccination and CD4 T cells after COVID-19. Study overall: Convalescents were six males and four females, two of them Hispanic. The peptides that stimulated the cells were overlapping spike peptides from SARS-CoV-2, HCoV-NL63, HCoV-OC43 and HCoV-229E.

The V gene's germline CDR1 is DFQATT and CDR2 SNEGSKA (reference sequence). Trimming took off 6 bases at V and 4 bases at J, with 13 bases between the two ends. The CDR3 extends over 13 amino acids. Treatment here: approximately 9-day PBMC culture with coronavirus spike peptide pools or control peptides (ViraFEST assay). Negative selection was the method that isolated CD4+ T cells after 10 days of culture. Researchers used the Oncomine TCR Beta short-read assay to sequence DNA from cultured CD4+ T cells. Genomic DNA extraction was carried out from cultured CD4+ T cells. TCRdb ran MiXCR on the PCR reads and lists one entry per CDR3 protein. The data show around 12,000 distinct CDR3 sequences, under 55% seen once.

The source was CD4+ T cells from blood, cultured in vitro, collected after SARS-CoV-2 vaccination. This chain uses TRBV20-1 with TRBJ2-1; D not resolved. The clonotype comes from a human donor who had recovered from COVID-19. Written as DNA, the CDR3 is TGCAGTGCCCCGGAAAGGTCGTACAATGAGCAGTTCTTC. Translation: CSAPERSYNEQFF.